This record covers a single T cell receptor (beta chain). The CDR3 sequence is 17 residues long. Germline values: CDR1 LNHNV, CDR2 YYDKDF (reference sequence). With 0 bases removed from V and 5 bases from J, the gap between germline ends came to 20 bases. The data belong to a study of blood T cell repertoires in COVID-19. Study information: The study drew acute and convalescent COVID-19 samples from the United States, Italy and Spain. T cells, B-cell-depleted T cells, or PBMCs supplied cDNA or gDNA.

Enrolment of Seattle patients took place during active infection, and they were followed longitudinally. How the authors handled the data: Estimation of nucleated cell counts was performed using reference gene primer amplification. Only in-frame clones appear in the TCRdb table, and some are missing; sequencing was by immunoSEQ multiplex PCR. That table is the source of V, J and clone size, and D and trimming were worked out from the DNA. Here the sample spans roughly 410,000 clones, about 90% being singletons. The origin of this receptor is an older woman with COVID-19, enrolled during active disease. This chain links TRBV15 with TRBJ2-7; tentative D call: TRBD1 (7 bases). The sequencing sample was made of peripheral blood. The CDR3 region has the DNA TGTGCCACCAGCAGAGATAGACTCGGGACAGCGGGCCACGAGCAGTACTTC. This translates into CATSRDRLGTAGHEQYF.